This T cell receptor beta chain was documented in a study of early T cells in non-severe SARS-CoV-2 infection. On the study more broadly: From unsorted whole blood, bulk RNA was sequenced, and the chains remained unpaired. Study-wide points: VDJdb matches were skewed toward anti-spike CD8 T cell responses.

The CDR3 totals 15 residues. J gave up 3 bases and V 3 bases, and 7 bases lay outside the gene matches. In germline, CDR1 is DFQATT, CDR2 SNEGSKA (reference sequence). This clonotype was observed many times. What it binds is unknown. The TCR library protocol was used to attach unique molecular identifiers. These identifiers were attached to individual cDNA molecules. TCRdb reprocessed the 5' RACE reads with MiXCR, giving one entry per CDR3 protein. The table includes around 44,000 distinct CDR3 sequences, about 9.8% detected once. This clonotype was obtained from an adult who was a healthcare worker with PCR-confirmed SARS-CoV-2 infection or an uninfected control (not recorded which). The sample comprised whole blood. The chain couples TRBV20-1 to TRBJ2-3, with 9 bases fitting TRBD2. The CDR3, as DNA: TGCAGTGCTAGTAGGGCGGGAGGGCCTACAGATACGCAGTATTTT. It is translated as CSASRAGGPTDTQYF.